The source of this T cell receptor beta chain is a study of CD8+CD57+ T cells in acquired aplastic anemia. Turning to the study itself: The DNA of sorted CD4+ and CD8+ cells averaged roughly 3 ug. Study-wide results and limits: Between patients and controls, about 30 CD8+ CDR3 sequences were found in common.

The J segment lost 6 bases and the V segment lost 3 bases, leaving 2 bases of the junction unmatched. Germline CDR1 and CDR2: SEHNR and FQNEAQ (reference sequence). The CDR3 is 12 residues long. Of note for this clonotype: Its specificity is not known.

Patients selected for sequencing had displayed CD8+CD57+ cell expansion by flow cytometry. Severe acquired aplastic anemia affected all patients. At the time of blood sampling, patients had not yet received any therapy. Profiling that covered TCR beta VDJ and CDR3 relied on genomic DNA as its template. TCRdb processed the reads anew with MiXCR; each CDR3 protein has one entry. This table has 130,000 or so distinct CDR3 sequences, 40% appearing once. This TCR derives from a human donor with aplastic anemia. Specimen: sorted CD4+, CD8+, or CD8+CD57+ T cells (not recorded which) from PBMCs. The V and J genes are TRBV7-9 and TRBJ2-7; 7 bases map to TRBD1. DNA of the CDR3: TGTGCCAGCAGCTTGGGACAGCTCGAGCAGTACTTC. This sequence encodes CASSLGQLEQYF.